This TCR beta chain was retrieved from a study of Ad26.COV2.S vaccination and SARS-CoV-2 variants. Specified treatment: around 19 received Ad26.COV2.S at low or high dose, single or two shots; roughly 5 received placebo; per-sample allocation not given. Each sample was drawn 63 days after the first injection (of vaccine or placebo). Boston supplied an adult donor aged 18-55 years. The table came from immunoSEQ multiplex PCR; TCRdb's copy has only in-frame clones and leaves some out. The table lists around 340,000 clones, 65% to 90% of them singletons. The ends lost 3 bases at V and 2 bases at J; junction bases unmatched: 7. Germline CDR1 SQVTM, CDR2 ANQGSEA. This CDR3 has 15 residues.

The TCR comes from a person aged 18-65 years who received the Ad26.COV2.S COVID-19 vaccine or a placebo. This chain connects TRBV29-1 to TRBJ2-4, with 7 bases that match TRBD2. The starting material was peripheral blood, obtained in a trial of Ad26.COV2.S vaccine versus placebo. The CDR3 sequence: CSVDGGDQSKNIQYF. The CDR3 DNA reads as TGCAGCGTTGATGGGGGGGACCAGTCCAAAAACATTCAGTACTTC.